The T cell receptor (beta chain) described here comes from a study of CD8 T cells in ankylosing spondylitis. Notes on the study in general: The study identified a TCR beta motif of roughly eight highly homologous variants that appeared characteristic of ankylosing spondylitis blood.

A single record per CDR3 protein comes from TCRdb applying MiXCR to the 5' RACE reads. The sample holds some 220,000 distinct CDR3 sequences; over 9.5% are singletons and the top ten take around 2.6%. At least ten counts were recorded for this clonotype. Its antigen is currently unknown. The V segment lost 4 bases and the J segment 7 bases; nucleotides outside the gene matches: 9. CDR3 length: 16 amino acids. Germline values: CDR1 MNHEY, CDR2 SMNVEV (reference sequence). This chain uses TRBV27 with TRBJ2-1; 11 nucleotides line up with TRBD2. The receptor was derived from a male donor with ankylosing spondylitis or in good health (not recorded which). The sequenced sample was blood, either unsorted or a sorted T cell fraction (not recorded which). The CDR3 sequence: CASSSGRLAGGNEQFF. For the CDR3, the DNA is TGTGCCAGCAGTTCTGGGCGGTTAGCGGGAGGGAATGAGCAGTTCTTC.